This TCR beta chain derives from a study of blood T cell repertoires in COVID-19. The CDR3 is 12 amino acids. Germline V gene lookup returns CDR1 SNHLY and CDR2 FYNNEI. V lost 7 bases and J lost 3, with 10 bases in between. Sequenced by immunoSEQ multiplex PCR; TCRdb stores in-frame clones only, minus some. The sample lists 300,000 to 400,000 clones, approximately 88% seen once, with around 0.95% in the top ten. The sample comprised PBMCs or T cells enriched from blood (not recorded which). The TCR sequence derives from a woman aged 25-40 years with acute COVID-19. The chain links TRBV2 to TRBJ2-7; D is perhaps TRBD1 (5 bases). CDR3: CASKGIIYEQYF. Here the CDR3 DNA reads TGTGCCAGCAAGGGGATTATCTACGAGCAGTACTTC.